Below, 25 T cell receptor beta chains from the same sample are listed, as sequenced in a study of beta chain features in type 1 diabetes. Expressed TCRB transcripts were sequenced because the isolated RNA had all been reverse transcribed beforehand. Assay: immunoSEQ multiplex PCR; the TCRdb copy retains only in-frame clones and omits some. The profile shows just over 600,000 clones, 15% to 17% of them singletons. Sequences were obtained from naive CD4+ T cells from blood. These receptors were obtained from a man in his late teens or twenties in good health.

This clone occurred once. The chain employs TRBV20-1 and TRBJ2-7, with D hard to call. Germline CDR1 reads DFQATT; CDR2 reads SNEGSKA (reference sequence). V lost 2 bases to trimming and J lost 4 bases, with 6 bases between them. This CDR3 contains 11 residues. In nucleotides, the CDR3 is TGCAGTGCTAGATTTGCATACGAGCAGTACTTC. Protein: CSARFAYEQYF.

This clone has just a few counts. The chain carries TRBV18 and TRBJ2-1; unclear D gene. The CDR3 covers 16 residues. Germline CDR1 reads KGHSH; CDR2 reads LQKENI. V gave up 8 bases and J gave up 3 bases, with 20 bases separating them. In DNA form, the CDR3 reads TGTGCCAGCACAAGGGTTGGTGGTAGCCTCTACAATGAGCAGTTCTTC. It translates to CASTRVGGSLYNEQFF. The variable domain in full, with the rest retrieved from reference TRBV18 and TRBJ2-1, is NAGVMQNPRHLVRRRGQEARLRCSPMKGHSHVYWYRQLPEEGLKFMVYLQKENIIDESGMPKERFSAEFPKEGPSILRIQQVVRGDSAAYFCASTRVGGSLYNEQFFGPGTRLTVL.

This clone showed up just once. This chain uses TRBV6-1 with TRBJ2-7, with D hard to call. Trimming cost V 6 bases and J 0 bases, with 12 bases left between them. This CDR3 has 14 residues. Per the germline V gene, CDR1 is MNHNS and CDR2 is SASEGT. DNA for the CDR3: TGTGCCAGCAGAATAGACATTTACTCCTACGAGCAGTACTTC. Its translation: CASRIDIYSYEQYF.

The chain carries TRBV5-4 and TRBJ1-3; no definite D call. V shed 4 bases and J shed 0 bases, with 11 bases lying between them. The CDR3 runs to 15 residues. Germline lookup yields CDR1 SGHNT and CDR2 YYREEE (reference sequence). CDR3 protein: CASSPDKTSGNTIYF. The CDR3 bases are TGTGCCAGCAGCCCTGACAAGACCTCTGGAAACACCATATATTTT.

The rearrangement uses TRBV4-2 and TRBJ2-3, with 13 nucleotides matching TRBD2. This CDR3 is built from 17 residues. The V gene end was trimmed by 3 bases and the J gene end by 8 bases; junction bases not matched to a gene: 11. Germline lookup yields CDR1 LGHNA and CDR2 YNFKEQ. The CDR3 DNA sequence: TGTGCCAGCAGCCATACTCCCGGGACTAGCGGGGAGATTACGCAGTATTTT. Translation: CASSHTPGTSGEITQYF.

The V gene is TRBV5-1, the J gene TRBJ2-5; TRBD1 matches 8 bases. The CDR3 covers 16 residues. Germline-derived CDR1 and CDR2 are SGHRS and YFSETQ. The V and J ends lost 4 bases and 4 bases, in that order; junction bases with no gene match: 12. CDR3 sequence (DNA): TGCGCCAGCAGCGTAACCGGGACAGGCCTTCGAGAGACCCAGTACTTC. Translated, it gives CASSVTGTGLRETQYF. The whole variable domain, filled in from reference TRBV5-1 and TRBJ2-5, reads KAGVTQTPRYLIKTRGQQVTLSCSPISGHRSVSWYQQTPGQGLQFLFEYFSETQRNKGNFPGRFSGRQFSNSRSEMNVSTLELGDSALYLCASSVTGTGLRETQYFGPGTRLLVL.

The rearrangement uses TRBV28 and TRBJ1-5, with D hard to call. Per germline, CDR1 MDHEN and CDR2 SYDVKM. Trimming stripped 1 base from V and 6 bases from J, with 4 bases between. CDR3 length: 12 amino acids. The CDR3 protein is CASSLFGQPQHF. The CDR3 nucleotides read TGTGCCAGCAGTTTATTCGGTCAGCCCCAGCATTTT.

V is TRBV5-8 and J is TRBJ2-1, with 8 positions matching TRBD1. Trimming cost V 4 bases and J 4 bases; bases outside gene matches: 7. The CDR3 covers 15 residues. Germline V gives CDR1 SGHTS, CDR2 YDEGEE. The CDR3 DNA reads TGTGCCAGCAGCGGCCAGGGGGCGCATTACAATGAGCAGTTCTTC. Its protein product is CASSGQGAHYNEQFF.

The chain couples TRBV6-4 to TRBJ1-1, with D tentatively TRBD1 (6 bases). The CDR3 is made up of 13 amino acids. V was shortened by 5 bases and J by 8 bases, with 15 bases between the two germline ends. In germline, CDR1 is MRHNA, CDR2 SNTAGT. The DNA for the CDR3 is TGTGCCAGCAGTAAAGACAGGACCCGGGAAGCTTTCTTT. Its translation: CASSKDRTREAFF.

This clone was recorded a few times. The chain combines TRBV20-1 with TRBJ2-7; D not certain. Looked up from germline, CDR1 is DFQATT and CDR2 is SNEGSKA (reference sequence). Trimming shortened V by 3 bases and J by 3 bases, and 6 bases separated the two germline ends. The CDR3 has 11 residues. CDR3 nucleotides: TGCAGTGCTAGCTACCGCTACGAGCAGTACTTC. Translation: CSASYRYEQYF.

The chain is built from TRBV27 and TRBJ2-1, with D possibly being TRBD2 (6 bases). Germline V gene lookup returns CDR1 MNHEY and CDR2 SMNVEV (reference sequence). Trimming took off 2 bases at V and 12 bases at J, with 11 bases between the two ends. This CDR3 comprises 12 residues. CDR3 in DNA: TGTGCCAGCAGTTTAGAGCTCGGGAGGCAGTTCTTC. This translates into CASSLELGRQFF.

This rearrangement joins TRBV5-1 to TRBJ1-2; 9 bases fit TRBD1. The CDR3 runs to 15 residues. Germline CDR1 is SGHRS and CDR2 is YFSETQ. Losses at the gene ends were 1 base for V and 7 bases for J; bases not matched to a gene: 8. CDR3 DNA sequence: TGCGCCAGCAGCTTGATACGGACAGGGGAGGGTGGCTACACCTTC. The encoded protein is CASSLIRTGEGGYTF.

This clone was seen a few times. This rearrangement joins TRBV28 to TRBJ1-2; 8 bases line up with TRBD1. CDR1 is MDHEN and CDR2 is SYDVKM in the germline V gene. J was trimmed by 4 bases and V by 5 bases; bases with no gene match: 9. The CDR3 contains 15 residues. The CDR3, as DNA: TGTGCCAGCAGTCCTCGGGACAGGCTCGCCTATGGCTACACCTTC. Encoded protein: CASSPRDRLAYGYTF.

This chain joins TRBV7-9 and TRBJ1-5; D gene unclear. Germline V lookup: CDR1 SEHNR, CDR2 FQNEAQ (reference sequence). The CDR3 is made up of 14 amino acids. V was shortened by 5 bases and J by 0 bases, with 8 bases between the two germline ends. CDR3 bases: TGTGCCAGCAGCCCCCGGTCTAGCAATCAGCCCCAGCATTTT. It encodes CASSPRSSNQPQHF.

Comments on this clone: The same CDR3 is also encoded by other DNA sequences in this sample. V is TRBV7-9 and J is TRBJ1-1; unclear D gene. Trimming cost V 2 bases and J 5 bases, with 6 bases left between them. The CDR3 runs to 12 residues. Germline V gives CDR1 SEHNR, CDR2 FQNEAQ (reference sequence). CDR3 sequence reads: CASSLLGTEAFF. The CDR3 DNA follows: TGTGCCAGCAGCTTACTGGGGACTGAAGCTTTCTTT.

Here the CDR3 reads CSVETRDGGAYEQYF. Here the CDR3 DNA reads TGCAGCGTTGAAACCCGGGACGGAGGGGCCTACGAGCAGTACTTC. This chain uses TRBV29-1 with TRBJ2-7; D is possibly TRBD2 (6 bases). V lost 2 bases to trimming and J lost 2 bases, with 16 bases between them. The germline V gene has CDR1 SQVTM and CDR2 ANQGSEA. The CDR3 runs 15 residues.

The J gene is TRBJ1-1, the V gene TRBV29-1; D unresolved. The CDR3 has 14 residues. Germline V gives CDR1 SQVTM, CDR2 ANQGSEA. Trimming cost V 4 bases and J 0 bases, with 12 bases left between them. The CDR3 loop reads CSVVGSQMNTEAFF. The CDR3 DNA reads as TGCAGCGTTGTCGGATCCCAGATGAACACTGAAGCTTTCTTT. Full variable domain (remainder filled in from reference TRBV29-1 and TRBJ1-1): SAVISQKPSRDICQRGTSLTIQCQVDSQVTMMFWYRQQPGQSLTLIATANQGSEATYESGFVIDKFPISRPNLTFSTLTVSNMSPEDSSIYLCSVVGSQMNTEAFFGQGTRLTVV.

The sample holds a few counts of this clone. The chain combines TRBV9 with TRBJ2-2, with D possibly matching TRBD2 (6 bases). CDR1 SGDLS and CDR2 YYNGEE come from the germline V gene. Trimming removed 0 bases from V and 4 bases from J, with 13 bases in between. CDR3 length: 16 amino acids. In nucleotides, the CDR3 is TGTGCCAGCAGCGTAGATGCGGGAACTGGCACCGGGGAGCTGTTTTTT. Translating it yields CASSVDAGTGTGELFF.

A few counts support this clone. The rearrangement joins TRBV6-5 to TRBJ1-6; the match to TRBD1 covers 7 bases. Germline loops: CDR1 MNHEY, CDR2 SVGAGI. Losses at the gene ends were 10 bases for V and 7 bases for J; bases not matched to a gene: 13. This CDR3 contains 15 residues. The CDR3 is CATTPQGTVNSPLHF. As DNA, the CDR3 is TGTGCCACGACACCCCAAGGGACAGTAAATTCACCCCTCCACTTT.

This clone has more than one count but fewer than ten. This chain links TRBV9 with TRBJ1-1; D unclear. The CDR3 is made up of 14 amino acids. CDR1 is SGDLS, CDR2 YYNGEE, per germline. V lost 4 bases to trimming and J lost 1 base, with 11 bases between them. The CDR3 is CASSPTMGNTEAFF. In nucleotides, the CDR3 is TGTGCCAGCAGCCCCACGATGGGGAACACTGAAGCTTTCTTT.

This clone was counted a few times. The chain recombines TRBV20-1 with TRBJ1-2, with D unclear. Germline V CDR1 and CDR2: DFQATT, SNEGSKA (reference sequence). CDR3 length: 11 amino acids. The V end was cut by 4 bases, the J end by 8 bases, with 11 bases between. The CDR3, as DNA: TGCAGTGCTACCACTGGAAACGGCTACACCTTC. It codes for CSATTGNGYTF.

Comment on this clone: An end of the junction differs from the germline gene, which may be a read error. The rearrangement joins TRBV25-1 to TRBJ1-4; 10 nucleotides agree with TRBD1. Germline CDR1 and CDR2: MGHDK and SYGVNS. CDR3 length equals 15 residues. This chain's CDR3 is CASSDDRGRNGKLFF. The CDR3 coding sequence is TGTGCCAGCAGTGATGACAGGGGGCGGAATGGAAAACTGTTTTTT.

The J gene is TRBJ1-2, the V gene TRBV27; no clear D gene. V lost 8 bases and J 4 bases, leaving 14 bases between the germline ends. The CDR3 spans 13 residues. The germline V gene encodes CDR1 MNHEY and CDR2 SMNVEV (reference sequence). The CDR3 DNA is TGTGCCAGCTCTCGGGCCAGCTTCTATGGCTACACCTTC. As protein: CASSRASFYGYTF.

V gene TRBV28 combines with J gene TRBJ1-5, with 9 bases lining up with TRBD1. Germline V gene lookup returns CDR1 MDHEN and CDR2 SYDVKM. There are 16 residues in the CDR3. V lost 7 bases and J lost 6; bases outside the gene matches: 13. The CDR3, as DNA: TGTGCCAGCAATCACAGGGGGCGCTTGGAAAGTCAGCCCCAGCATTTT. Encoded protein: CASNHRGRLESQPQHF.

This chain joins TRBV13 and TRBJ2-1; possible D gene TRBD1, 5 bases. Trimming took off 5 bases at V and 2 bases at J, with 10 bases between the two ends. This CDR3 spans 14 amino acids. Germline V gives CDR1 PRHDT, CDR2 FYEKMQ (reference sequence). CDR3 nucleotides: TGTGCCAGCAGCCAGAGGACAACCTACAATGAGCAGTTCTTC. Protein product: CASSQRTTYNEQFF.